This T cell receptor (beta chain) is from a study of T cells in placental villitis. Findings and limits, study-wide: Some sequenced T cells, mainly in controls, may be decidual rather than villous infiltrates. CMV-specific clones were more frequent in CMV cases than villitis of unknown etiology.

A remark on this clone: What it binds is unknown.

Germline V CDR1 and CDR2: MDHEN, SYDVKM. This CDR3 spans 14 amino acids. Losses at the gene ends were 2 bases for V and 5 bases for J; bases not matched to a gene: 5. Five infectious villitis placentae: four cytomegalovirus, one Toxoplasma gondii. This was the immunoSEQ v4 assay. Measured with immunoSEQ multiplex PCR; TCRdb has only the in-frame clones, and not every one. The sample includes nearly 2,500 clones, around 83% seen only once; the top ten take less than 50%. The chain combines TRBV28 with TRBJ1-2; TRBD1 agrees at 7 bases. Sequencing was performed on placental tissue containing maternal and fetal cells. This receptor was identified in a human patient with infectious villitis; the placental T cells may come from both mother and fetus. The CDR3 DNA reads as TGTGCCAGCAGTTTAGACAGGGTAGGGTATGGCTACACCTTC. Residues: CASSLDRVGYGYTF.